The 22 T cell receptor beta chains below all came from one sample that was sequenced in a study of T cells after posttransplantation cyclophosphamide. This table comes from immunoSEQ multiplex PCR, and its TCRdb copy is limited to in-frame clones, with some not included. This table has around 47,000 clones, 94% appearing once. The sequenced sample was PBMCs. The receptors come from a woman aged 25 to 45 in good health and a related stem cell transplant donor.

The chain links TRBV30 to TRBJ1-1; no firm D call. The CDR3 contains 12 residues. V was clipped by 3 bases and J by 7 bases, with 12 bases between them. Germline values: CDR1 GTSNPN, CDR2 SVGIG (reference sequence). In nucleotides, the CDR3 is TGTGCCTGGAGCCAAGAGAATGATGAAGCTTTCTTT. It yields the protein CAWSQENDEAFF.

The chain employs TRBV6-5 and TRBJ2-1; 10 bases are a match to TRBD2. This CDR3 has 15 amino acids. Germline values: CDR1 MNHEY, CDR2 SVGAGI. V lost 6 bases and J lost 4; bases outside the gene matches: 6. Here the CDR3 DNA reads TGTGCCAGCAGAGGAGCGGGGGGGCCTTACAATGAGCAGTTCTTC. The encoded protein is CASRGAGGPYNEQFF.

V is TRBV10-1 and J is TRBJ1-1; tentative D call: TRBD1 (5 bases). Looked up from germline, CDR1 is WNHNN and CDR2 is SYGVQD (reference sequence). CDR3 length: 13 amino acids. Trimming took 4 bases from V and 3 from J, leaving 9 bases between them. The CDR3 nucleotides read TGCGCCAGCAGTGCCGGCAGGGACACTGAAGCTTTCTTT. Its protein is CASSAGRDTEAFF.

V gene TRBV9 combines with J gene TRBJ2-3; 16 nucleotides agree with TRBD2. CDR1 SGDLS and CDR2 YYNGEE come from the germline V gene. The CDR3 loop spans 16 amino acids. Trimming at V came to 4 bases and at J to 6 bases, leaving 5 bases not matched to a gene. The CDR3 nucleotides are TGTGCCAGCAGCCCTGGGACTAGCGGGGGGGCCGATACGCAGTATTTT. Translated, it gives CASSPGTSGGADTQYF. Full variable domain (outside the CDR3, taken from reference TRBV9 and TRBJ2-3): DSGVTQTPKHLITATGQRVTLRCSPRSGDLSVYWYQQSLDQGLQFLIQYYNGEERAKGNILERFSAQQFPDLHSELNLSSLELGDSALYFCASSPGTSGGADTQYFGPGTRLTVL.

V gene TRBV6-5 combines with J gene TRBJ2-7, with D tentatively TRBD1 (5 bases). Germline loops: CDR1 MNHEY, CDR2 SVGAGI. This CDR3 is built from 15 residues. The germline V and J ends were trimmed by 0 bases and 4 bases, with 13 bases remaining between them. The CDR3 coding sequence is TGTGCCAGCAGTTACTCTCACAGGCAGAGTTACGAGCAGTACTTC. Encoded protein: CASSYSHRQSYEQYF.

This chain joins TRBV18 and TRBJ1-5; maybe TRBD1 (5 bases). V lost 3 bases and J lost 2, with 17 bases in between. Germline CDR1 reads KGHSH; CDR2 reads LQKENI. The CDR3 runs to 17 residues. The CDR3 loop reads CASSPLQGTDGNQPQHF. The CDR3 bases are TGTGCCAGCTCACCCCTCCAGGGAACAGATGGCAATCAGCCCCAGCATTTT.

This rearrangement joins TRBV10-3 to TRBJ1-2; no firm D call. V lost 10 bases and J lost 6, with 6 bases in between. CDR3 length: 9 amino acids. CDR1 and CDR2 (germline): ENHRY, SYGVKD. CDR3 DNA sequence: TGTGCCACGGAGCATGGCTACACCTTC. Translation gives CATEHGYTF.

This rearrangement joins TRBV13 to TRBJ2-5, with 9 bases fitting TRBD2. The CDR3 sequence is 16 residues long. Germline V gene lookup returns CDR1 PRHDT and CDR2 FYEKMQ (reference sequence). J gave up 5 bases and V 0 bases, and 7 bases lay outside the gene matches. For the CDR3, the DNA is TGTGCCAGCAGCTTAGGGCTAGCGGGGCTGGGGGAGACCCAGTACTTC. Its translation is CASSLGLAGLGETQYF.

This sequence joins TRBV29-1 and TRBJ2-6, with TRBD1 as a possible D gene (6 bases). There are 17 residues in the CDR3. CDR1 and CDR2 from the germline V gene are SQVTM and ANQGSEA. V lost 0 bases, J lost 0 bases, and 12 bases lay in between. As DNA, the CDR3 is TGCAGCGTTGAAGACCGGGACACGTCCTCTGGGGCCAACGTCCTGACTTTC. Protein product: CSVEDRDTSSGANVLTF.

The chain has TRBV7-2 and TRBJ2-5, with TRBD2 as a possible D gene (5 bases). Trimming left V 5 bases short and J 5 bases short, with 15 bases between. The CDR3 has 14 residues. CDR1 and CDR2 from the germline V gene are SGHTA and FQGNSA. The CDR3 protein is CASSLNLATETQYF. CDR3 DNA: TGTGCCAGCAGCCTAAACCTAGCCACGGAGACCCAGTACTTC.

As DNA, the CDR3 is TGTGCCAGCTCACCACGGCGCAGGAGCACAGATACGCAGTATTTT. It translates to CASSPRRRSTDTQYF. The chain joins TRBV18 to TRBJ2-3; D ambiguous. V lost 1 base and J lost 0, with 8 bases in between. Germline lookup yields CDR1 KGHSH and CDR2 LQKENI. This CDR3 is built from 15 residues.

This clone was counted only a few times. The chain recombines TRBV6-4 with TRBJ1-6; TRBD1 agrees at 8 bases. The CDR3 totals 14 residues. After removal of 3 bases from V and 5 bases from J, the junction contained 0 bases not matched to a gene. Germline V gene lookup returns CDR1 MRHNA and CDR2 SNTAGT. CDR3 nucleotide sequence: TGTGCCAGCAGTGAACAGGGGGATAATTCACCCCTCCACTTT. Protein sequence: CASSEQGDNSPLHF.

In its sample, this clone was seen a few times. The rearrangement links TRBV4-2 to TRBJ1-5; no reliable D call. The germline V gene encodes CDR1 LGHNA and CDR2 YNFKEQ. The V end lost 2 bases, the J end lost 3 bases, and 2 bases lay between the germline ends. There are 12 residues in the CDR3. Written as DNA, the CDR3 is TGTGCCAGCAGCCAACACAATCAGCCCCAGCATTTT. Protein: CASSQHNQPQHF.

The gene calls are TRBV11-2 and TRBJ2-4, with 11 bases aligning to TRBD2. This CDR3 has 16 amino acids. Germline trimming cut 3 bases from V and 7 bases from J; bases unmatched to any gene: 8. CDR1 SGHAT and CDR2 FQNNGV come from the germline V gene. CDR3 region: CASSLTSGEGWNIQYF. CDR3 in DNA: TGTGCCAGCAGCTTGACTAGCGGGGAGGGGTGGAACATTCAGTACTTC.

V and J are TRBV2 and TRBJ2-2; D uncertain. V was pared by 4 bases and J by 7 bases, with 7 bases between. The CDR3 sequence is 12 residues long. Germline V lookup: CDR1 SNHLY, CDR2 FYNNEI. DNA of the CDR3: TGTGCCAGCAGTGGGCGGAGCGGGGAGCTGTTTTTT. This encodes CASSGRSGELFF.

CDR3 loop: CASSPYGLYGYTF. The DNA of the CDR3 is TGTGCCAGCAGCCCGTACGGTCTCTATGGCTACACCTTC. The rearrangement joins TRBV6-5 to TRBJ1-2, with no clear D. Trimming shortened V by 6 bases and J by 4 bases, and 12 bases separated the two germline ends. This CDR3 is 13 amino acids long. Germline assignment: CDR1 MNHEY and CDR2 SVGAGI.

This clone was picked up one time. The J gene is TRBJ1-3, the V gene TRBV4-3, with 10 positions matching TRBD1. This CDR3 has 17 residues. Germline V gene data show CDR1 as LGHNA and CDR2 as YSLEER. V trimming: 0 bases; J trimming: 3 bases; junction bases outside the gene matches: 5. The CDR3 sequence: CASSQDPGTGVGNTIYF. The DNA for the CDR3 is TGCGCCAGCAGCCAAGATCCGGGGACAGGGGTTGGAAACACCATATATTTT.

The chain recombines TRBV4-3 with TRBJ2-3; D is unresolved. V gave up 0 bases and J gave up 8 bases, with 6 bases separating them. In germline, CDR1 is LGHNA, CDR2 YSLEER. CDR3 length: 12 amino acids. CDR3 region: CASSQDRSTQYF. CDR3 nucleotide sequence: TGCGCCAGCAGCCAAGATAGGAGTACGCAGTATTTT.

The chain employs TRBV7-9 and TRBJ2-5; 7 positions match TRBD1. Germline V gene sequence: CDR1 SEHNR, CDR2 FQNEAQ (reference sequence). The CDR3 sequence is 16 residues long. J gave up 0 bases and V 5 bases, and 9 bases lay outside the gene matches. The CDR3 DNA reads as TGTGCCAGCAGCCACAGGGACAGTCCCTACCAAGAGACCCAGTACTTC. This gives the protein CASSHRDSPYQETQYF.

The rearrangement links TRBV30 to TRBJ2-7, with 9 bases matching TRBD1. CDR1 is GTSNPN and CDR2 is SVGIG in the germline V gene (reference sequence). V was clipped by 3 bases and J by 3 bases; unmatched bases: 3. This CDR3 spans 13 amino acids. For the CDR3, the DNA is TGTGCCTGGAGGGGGGGACAGGGCTACGAGCAGTACTTC. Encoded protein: CAWRGGQGYEQYF.

The CDR3 nucleotides are TGCGCCAGCAGCCAAGAGGGACTAGCGGGGATAGATACGCAGTATTTT. Amino acids: CASSQEGLAGIDTQYF. The rearrangement uses TRBV4-3 and TRBJ2-3, with 13 bases matching TRBD2. In germline, CDR1 is LGHNA, CDR2 YSLEER. The CDR3 contains 16 residues. Trimming removed 0 bases from V and 5 bases from J; junction bases left unmatched: 2.

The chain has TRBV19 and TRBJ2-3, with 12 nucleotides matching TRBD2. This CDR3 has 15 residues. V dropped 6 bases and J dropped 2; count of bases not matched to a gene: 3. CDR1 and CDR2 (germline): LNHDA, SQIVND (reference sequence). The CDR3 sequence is CASSGTSGLTDTQYF. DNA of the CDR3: TGTGCCAGTAGCGGGACTAGCGGGCTCACAGATACGCAGTATTTT.